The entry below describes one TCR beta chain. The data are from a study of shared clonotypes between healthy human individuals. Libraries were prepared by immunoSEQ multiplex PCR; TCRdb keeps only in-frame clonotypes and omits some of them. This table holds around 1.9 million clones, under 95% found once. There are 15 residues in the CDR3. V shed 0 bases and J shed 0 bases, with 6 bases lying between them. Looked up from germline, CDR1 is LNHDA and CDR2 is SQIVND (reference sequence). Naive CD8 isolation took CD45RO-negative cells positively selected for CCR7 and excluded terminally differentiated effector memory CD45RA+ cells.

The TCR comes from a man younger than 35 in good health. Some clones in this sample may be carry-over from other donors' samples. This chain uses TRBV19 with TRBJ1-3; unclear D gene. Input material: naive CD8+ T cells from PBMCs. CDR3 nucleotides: TGTGCCAGTAGTATAGATCTCCCCTCTGGAAACACCATATATTTT. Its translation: CASSIDLPSGNTIYF.